Following are 5 T cell receptor beta chains from one sample sequenced in a study of tumor-infiltrating lymphocytes in primary liver carcinoma. Co-extraction yielded RNA and DNA from around 20-30 mg of unsorted bulk tissue. Priming with a constant-region primer yielded TCR beta cDNA from 400 to 550 ng total RNA. The TCR beta library was amplified through three nested multiplex PCR rounds in a modified ARM-PCR procedure. A C-beta reverse primer and TRBV1-TRBV30 forward primers served in each of the first two PCR rounds, at 10 cycles apiece. TCRdb analysed the multiplex PCR reads with MiXCR anew, one entry per CDR3 protein. The table includes around 70,000 distinct CDR3 sequences, approximately 70% detected once. Sequencing was done on a sample of liver tumor tissue from sampling region 4. Subset indicated: tumor region T4, right-lateral pole. These receptor sequences come from a man aged 35 to 55 with primary liver carcinoma and hepatitis B virus infection.

As concerns this clonotype: The final CDR3 position lacks the conserved phenylalanine or tryptophan, pointing to a likely read error. The gene calls are TRBV7-8 and TRBJ2-7; D remains unclear. The V end was cut by 1 base, the J end by 1 base, with 8 bases between. Germline CDR1 SGHVS, CDR2 FQNEAQ. This CDR3 has 14 amino acids. The CDR3 coding sequence is TGTGCCAGCAGCTTAGGGATAAGGTCCTACGAGCAGTACTTA. This gives the protein CASSLGIRSYEQYL.

With regard to this clonotype: A read error may account for a junction end that differs from germline. The chain uses TRBV14 and TRBJ2-2; possibly TRBD2 for D (5 bases). The CDR3 spans 13 residues. Germline V gene sequence: CDR1 SGHDN, CDR2 FVKESK. CDR3 DNA sequence: TGTGCAAGCAGCCCTTTGAACACCGGGGAGCTGTCTTTT. Protein: CASSPLNTGELSF.

The CDR3 DNA sequence: TGTGCCAGCAGCTTGGATGGAGGTATGCACGAGCAGTACTTC. This gives the protein CASSLDGGMHEQYF. This rearrangement joins TRBV5-5 to TRBJ2-7; tentatively, D is TRBD2 (5 bases). Germline V gene data show CDR1 as SGHKS and CDR2 as YYEKEE (reference sequence). The CDR3 loop spans 14 amino acids. Deletions cut 0 bases from V and 5 bases from J, with 12 bases between.

This rearrangement joins TRBV14 to TRBJ1-1; no definite D call. Trimming cost V 4 bases and J 6 bases, with 15 bases left between them. CDR1 is SGHDN, CDR2 FVKESK, per germline. The CDR3 covers 14 residues. This chain's CDR3 is CASSPHTGYAEAFF. DNA for the CDR3: TGTGCCAGCAGCCCTCACACGGGATACGCTGAAGCTTTCTTT.

This chain connects TRBV4-2 to TRBJ2-2; D is possibly TRBD1 (5 bases). The V end lost 11 bases, the J end lost 6 bases, and 28 bases lay between the germline ends. The CDR3 contains 17 residues. The germline CDR1 and CDR2 sequences are LGHNA and YNFKEQ. CDR3 region: CADSQDEDEHSAGELFF. In DNA form, the CDR3 reads TGTGCCGACAGCCAAGACGAGGACGAGCATTCAGCCGGGGAGCTGTTTTTT.